This T cell receptor beta chain was retrieved from a study of T-cell memory formation after mild COVID-19. Findings and limits, study-wide: Among contracting clones, CD4+ were mainly CM/EM and CD8+ enriched in EMRA.

In this sample, this clonotype turned up a few times. Its antigen is still unknown. This CDR3 is built from 16 residues. J gave up 6 bases and V 2 bases, and 7 bases lay outside the gene matches. Germline V CDR1 and CDR2: MNHEY, SMNVEV (reference sequence). Via MiXCR, TCRdb re-called the 5' RACE reads, giving one row per CDR3 protein. The sample yields approximately 51,000 distinct CDR3 sequences, around 10% seen once. The sequence derives from an adult woman who had mild COVID-19 (a few samples of this study predate the infection). Cell type and time point are not known. This chain joins TRBV27 and TRBJ1-4; 9 bases map to TRBD1. The sequenced sample consisted of PBMCs or a T cell subset sorted from them (not recorded which). The CDR3, as DNA: TGTGCCAGCAGTTTAACCTACGGACAGGGGTATGAAAAACTGTTTTTT. It codes for CASSLTYGQGYEKLFF. The whole variable domain, filled in from reference TRBV27 and TRBJ1-4, reads EAQVTQNPRYLITVTGKKLTVTCSQNMNHEYMSWYRQDPGLGLRQIYYSMNVEVTDKGDVPEGYKVSRKEKRNFPLILESPSPNQTSLYFCASSLTYGQGYEKLFFGSGTQLSVL.